The 28 T cell receptor beta chains below were found in one sample sequenced in a study of CD8+CD57+ T cells in acquired aplastic anemia. CD8+CD57+ cell expansion, shown by flow cytometry, had occurred in the patients selected for sequencing. Genomic DNA templated the TCR beta VDJ and CDR3 profiling. TCRdb re-called the reads through MiXCR, storing one row per CDR3 protein. Of 50,000 to 65,000 distinct CDR3 sequences in the sample, roughly 60% are singletons; the top ten hold roughly 15%. The sequencing sample was made of sorted CD4+, CD8+, or CD8+CD57+ T cells (not recorded which) from PBMCs. Source of these receptors: a human donor with aplastic anemia.

This clonotype was detected ten times or more. The rearrangement links TRBV12-3 or TRBV12-4 to TRBJ1-3, with 8 bases fitting TRBD1. The CDR3 loop spans 15 amino acids. Germline trimming cut 4 bases from V and 3 bases from J; bases unmatched to any gene: 5. Written as DNA, the CDR3 is TGTGCCAGCAGTTGGCAGGGGGCGGATGGAAACACCATATATTTT. It codes for CASSWQGADGNTIYF.

At least ten counts were recorded for this clonotype. The chain uses TRBV7-2 and TRBJ1-1; perhaps TRBD1 as D (5 bases). This CDR3 contains 13 residues. CDR1 and CDR2 (germline): SGHTA, FQGNSA. Trimming stripped 5 bases from V and 3 bases from J, with 10 bases between. This chain's CDR3 is CASSPPGDTEAFF. The CDR3 coding sequence is TGTGCCAGCAGCCCTCCGGGGGACACTGAAGCTTTCTTT.

This chain uses TRBV15 with TRBJ1-1, with a tentative D call TRBD1 (6 bases). V lost 0 bases, J lost 5 bases, and 16 bases lay in between. The germline gives CDR1 LNHNV, CDR2 YYDKDF (reference sequence). The CDR3 covers 16 residues. The CDR3 loop reads CATSRDWRGAKTEAFF. CDR3 DNA: TGTGCCACCAGCAGAGATTGGCGGGGGGCGAAGACTGAAGCTTTCTTT.

V is TRBV4-1 and J is TRBJ2-5, with TRBD2 identical over 8 bases. The J call may not be correct, given that the DNA end is closer to TRBJ2-1. In germline, CDR1 is MGHRA, CDR2 YSYEKL. The CDR3 spans 14 residues. The CDR3 sequence: CASSQGAGANEQFF. The CDR3 bases are TGCGCCAGCAGCCAAGGAGCGGGGGCCAATGAGCAGTTCTTC.

This clonotype has ten or more counts. Since no conserved phenylalanine or tryptophan closes the CDR3, a read error is the likely cause. Because the CDR3's place on the DNA is in doubt, the DNA is left out and the CDR3 is given as listed by TCRdb. CDR3 sequence reads: CASSVDSYPVL. The chain uses TRBV7-9 and TRBJ1-1. CDR1 is SEHNR and CDR2 is FQNEAQ in the germline V gene (reference sequence). Counting both end residues, the CDR3 totals 11 amino acids.

This clonotype is deemed medium-sized. The genes are TRBV2 and TRBJ1-1; TRBD1 is a possible D gene (5 bases). V gave up 8 bases and J gave up 6 bases, with 7 bases separating them. The CDR3 runs 10 residues. The V gene's germline CDR1 is SNHLY and CDR2 FYNNEI. CDR3 nucleotides: TGTGCCAGCCAAGGGGCTGAAGCTTTCTTT. It specifies CASQGAEAFF.

This clonotype was seen many times. The chain is built from TRBV29-1 and TRBJ2-5, with 7 bases identical to TRBD1. Germline CDR1 SQVTM, CDR2 ANQGSEA. There are 19 residues in the CDR3. Trimming at V came to 1 base and at J to 2 bases, leaving 19 bases not matched to a gene. The CDR3 DNA reads TGCAGCGTTGAAGCCGAAAAAGAAACCCCGACAGGGCATCAAGAGACCCAGTACTTC. It encodes CSVEAEKETPTGHQETQYF.

This chain links TRBV12-5 with TRBJ2-6, with 11 positions matching TRBD1. J lost 14 bases, V lost 5 bases, and 11 bases had no gene match. The CDR3 has 15 amino acids. Germline values: CDR1 LGHNT, CDR2 FRNRAP. The CDR3 spells CASGLGTGGASLLTF. In DNA, the CDR3 is TGTGCTAGTGGTCTTGGGACAGGGGGTGCCTCGCTCCTGACTTTC.

This chain connects TRBV2 to TRBJ2-7; TRBD1 matches at 9 bases. This CDR3 spans 14 amino acids. V lost 5 bases and J lost 6; bases outside the gene matches: 8. Germline V gene lookup returns CDR1 SNHLY and CDR2 FYNNEI. The CDR3 loop reads CASSYRGPVGEQYV. The CDR3 DNA sequence: TGTGCCAGCAGTTACAGGGGGCCGGTCGGCGAGCAGTACGTC.

This clonotype came up many times. This chain uses TRBV19 with TRBJ1-5; D is perhaps TRBD1 (6 bases). The germline gives CDR1 LNHDA, CDR2 SQIVND (reference sequence). Between the trimmed V and J ends, which lost 7 bases and 3 bases, there was a span of 13 bases. The CDR3 totals 14 residues. The CDR3 here is CASTPDRFNQPQHF. For the CDR3, the DNA is TGTGCCAGTACCCCTGACAGGTTCAATCAGCCCCAGCATTTT.

This clonotype has a count of ten or more. V and J are TRBV4-2 and TRBJ2-3; 13 nucleotides match TRBD2. Trimming removed 6 bases from V and 4 bases from J; junction bases left unmatched: 10. Germline loops: CDR1 LGHNA, CDR2 YNFKEQ. The CDR3 length is 17 residues. CDR3 loop: CASSGSPTSGGADTQYF. The CDR3 DNA reads as TGTGCCAGCAGTGGGTCCCCTACTAGCGGGGGGGCAGATACGCAGTATTTT.

The rearrangement links TRBV20-1 to TRBJ2-5, with 7 bases that match TRBD2. CDR3 length: 13 amino acids. The junction had 9 bases not matched to a gene; V was cut back by 5 bases and J by 6 bases. Per the germline V gene, CDR1 is DFQATT and CDR2 is SNEGSKA (reference sequence). CDR3 residues: CSAVRTGGKTQYF. As DNA, the CDR3 is TGCAGTGCTGTTAGGACGGGAGGAAAGACCCAGTACTTC.

Comment on this clonotype: The junction and the germline gene differ at one end; a read error may be behind it. The chain uses TRBV24-1 and TRBJ1-2; D unclear. This CDR3 comprises 13 residues. Germline V gene sequence: CDR1 KGHDR, CDR2 SFDVKD. CDR3 nucleotide sequence: TGTGCCAGCAGTCCCGGGCGTTCAGATGGCTACACCTTC. Its translation is CASSPGRSDGYTF.

In this sample, this clonotype turned up many times. This chain joins TRBV27 and TRBJ1-6; 10 bases fit TRBD1. The CDR3 has 15 amino acids. Trimming at V came to 6 bases and at J to 5 bases, leaving 4 bases not matched to a gene. CDR1 and CDR2 from the germline V gene are MNHEY and SMNVEV (reference sequence). The CDR3 protein is CASSRDRGHNSPLHF. As DNA, the CDR3 is TGTGCCAGCAGCAGGGACAGGGGACATAATTCACCCCTCCACTTT.

This chain links TRBV7-9 with TRBJ2-7, with D unresolved. Germline CDR1 is SEHNR and CDR2 is FQNEAQ (reference sequence). The CDR3 consists of 12 residues. Trimming left V 3 bases short and J 12 bases short, with 15 bases between. This CDR3 reads CASSFPRQYTYF. CDR3 coding DNA: TGTGCCAGCAGCTTCCCGCGCCAGTATACGTACTTC.

The chain has TRBV24-1 and TRBJ1-4; D unresolved. In germline, CDR1 is KGHDR, CDR2 SFDVKD. This CDR3 has 14 amino acids. V lost 9 bases and J 0 bases, leaving 10 bases between the germline ends. The CDR3 loop is CATQSAATNEKLFF. Written as DNA, the CDR3 is TGTGCCACCCAATCGGCAGCAACTAATGAAAAACTGTTTTTT.

The table lists this clonotype with many counts. The chain employs TRBV5-4 and TRBJ2-1; 11 nucleotides match TRBD2. Losses at the gene ends were 2 bases for V and 4 bases for J; bases not matched to a gene: 5. The germline V gene has CDR1 SGHNT and CDR2 YYREEE (reference sequence). This CDR3 has 16 amino acids. CDR3 amino acids: CASSFKRLAGYNEQFF. The CDR3 DNA reads TGTGCCAGCAGCTTTAAAAGACTAGCGGGATACAATGAGCAGTTCTTC.

This clonotype was observed a single time. One end of the junction varies from germline; a read error may be responsible. The V call is TRBV10-3, the J call TRBJ2-1, with D unclear. The CDR3 runs to 15 residues. The germline V gene encodes CDR1 ENHRY and CDR2 SYGVKD. CDR3 loop: CASSEWLEVNNEQFF. The CDR3 region has the DNA TGTGCCAGCAGTGAGTGGCTAGAAGTCAACAATGAGCAGTTCTTC.

This clonotype was counted at least ten times. The gene calls are TRBV9 and TRBJ2-5, with no clear D. The CDR3 covers 8 residues. From germline, CDR1 is SGDLS and CDR2 YYNGEE. V lost 7 bases to trimming and J lost 9 bases, with 4 bases between them. This CDR3 is CASGAQYF. The CDR3 region has the DNA TGTGCCAGCGGCGCCCAGTACTTC.

This clonotype is termed medium-sized. The chain recombines TRBV24-1 with TRBJ2-1; possible D gene TRBD1, 6 bases. The CDR3 consists of 12 residues. The germline V gene encodes CDR1 KGHDR and CDR2 SFDVKD. Trimming took 3 bases from V and 15 from J, leaving 14 bases between them. CDR3: CATSDQQGELFF. For the CDR3, the DNA is TGTGCCACCAGTGATCAACAGGGTGAGTTGTTCTTC.

V is TRBV7-2 and J is TRBJ1-1, with TRBD1 identical over 10 bases. J was trimmed by 10 bases and V by 5 bases; bases with no gene match: 10. This CDR3 contains 14 residues. From germline, CDR1 is SGHTA and CDR2 FQGNSA. Written as DNA, the CDR3 is TGTGCCAGCAGCCAAGATGAAGGACAGGGGGGAGCTTTCTTT. Encoded protein: CASSQDEGQGGAFF.

This chain connects TRBV2 to TRBJ2-7; D might be TRBD1 (6 bases). The germline V and J ends were trimmed by 2 bases and 7 bases, with 12 bases remaining between them. The CDR3 is made up of 13 amino acids. Per germline, CDR1 SNHLY and CDR2 FYNNEI. The CDR3 DNA reads TGTGCCAGCAGTGAACAGGGGTATGGGGAGCAGTACTTC. Translated: CASSEQGYGEQYF.

The chain joins TRBV6-5 to TRBJ1-2; 8 bases line up with TRBD1. The germline V gene encodes CDR1 MNHEY and CDR2 SVGAGI. The CDR3 totals 14 residues. After removal of 4 bases from V and 4 bases from J, the junction contained 5 bases not matched to a gene. The CDR3 spells CASSSTGVSYGYTF. CDR3 in DNA: TGTGCCAGCAGTTCGACAGGGGTGAGCTATGGCTACACCTTC.

This clonotype appeared many times. The chain couples TRBV19 to TRBJ2-1; D is possibly TRBD1 or TRBD2 (5 bases each). The CDR3 is made up of 16 amino acids. The germline CDR1 and CDR2 sequences are LNHDA and SQIVND (reference sequence). Trimming shortened V by 3 bases and J by 8 bases, and 20 bases separated the two germline ends. The chain's CDR3 is CASSMIPGRGRDEQFF. CDR3 sequence (DNA): TGTGCCAGTAGTATGATTCCGGGACGGGGACGGGATGAGCAGTTCTTC. Full variable domain (remainder filled in from reference TRBV19 and TRBJ2-1): DGGITQSPKYLFRKEGQNVTLSCEQNLNHDAMYWYRQDPGQGLRLIYYSQIVNDFQKGDIAEGYSVSREKKESFPLTVTSAQKNPTAFYLCASSMIPGRGRDEQFFGPGTRLTVL.

The rearrangement joins TRBV10-1 to TRBJ1-2; TRBD1 matches 11 bases. V lost 0 bases, J lost 5 bases, and 2 bases stayed unmatched. The CDR3 covers 15 residues. Germline V gene data show CDR1 as WNHNN and CDR2 as SYGVQD (reference sequence). The CDR3 spells CASSESGTGGYGYTF. In DNA, the CDR3 is TGCGCCAGCAGTGAGTCAGGGACAGGGGGATATGGCTACACCTTC.

This clonotype was picked up a small number of times. Here the CDR3 reads CASTIAGDQETQYF. CDR3 nucleotide sequence: TGTGCCAGCACCATAGCGGGGGACCAAGAGACCCAGTACTTC. The rearrangement joins TRBV7-2 to TRBJ2-5; 9 positions agree with TRBD2. From germline, CDR1 is SGHTA and CDR2 FQGNSA. V was pared by 7 bases and J by 0 bases, with 3 bases of the junction left unmatched. The CDR3 sequence is 14 residues long.

The chain is built from TRBV7-9 and TRBJ2-7; tentative D call: TRBD1 (5 bases). The CDR3 covers 12 residues. Germline V CDR1 and CDR2: SEHNR, FQNEAQ (reference sequence). The V gene lost 8 bases and the J gene lost 2 bases, with 10 bases spanning the gap. The CDR3 DNA reads as TGTGCCAGCGAGACAGTCCCCTACGAGCAGTACTTC. Amino acid sequence: CASETVPYEQYF. Looking up the rest from reference TRBV7-9 and TRBJ2-7 gives the full variable domain: DTGVSQNPRHKITKRGQNVTFRCDPISEHNRLYWYRQTLGQGPEFLTYFQNEAQLEKSRLLSDRFSAERPKGSFSTLEIQRTEQGDSAMYLCASETVPYEQYFGPGTRLTVT.

This clonotype has just a few counts. CDR3: CATGQDRSYEQYF. In DNA form, the CDR3 reads TGTGCCACCGGACAGGACAGGTCCTACGAGCAGTACTTC. This chain links TRBV15 with TRBJ2-7, with 7 bases fitting TRBD1. V was pared by 8 bases and J by 1 base, with 5 bases of the junction left unmatched. The CDR3 extends over 13 amino acids. CDR1 is LNHNV and CDR2 is YYDKDF in the germline V gene (reference sequence).